This T cell receptor beta chain derives from a study of blood T cell repertoires in COVID-19. This CDR3 spans 16 amino acids. With 8 bases removed from V and 7 bases from J, the gap between germline ends came to 27 bases. Germline CDR1 SGHAT, CDR2 FQNNGV. Here immunoSEQ multiplex PCR was the method, and the copy in TCRdb shows in-frame clones only, minus some. The sample has under 95,000 clones; 70% to 90% are singletons. The V and J genes are TRBV11-2 and TRBJ2-7; maybe TRBD2 (6 bases). Material for sequencing was peripheral blood. The receptor's source is a man aged 50-60 years with COVID-19, enrolled during active disease. The CDR3: CASAPVGGGFVGEQYF. The CDR3 DNA is TGTGCCAGCGCACCGGTGGGAGGAGGGTTTGTAGGTGAGCAGTACTTC.